These 12 T cell receptor beta chains share one sample of origin, sequenced in a study of OX40 agonist ivuxolimab in advanced cancers. This table comes from immunoSEQ multiplex PCR, and its TCRdb copy is limited to in-frame clones, with some not included. The table has tens of thousands of clones, roughly 80% seen once. The source material was CD4+ or CD8+ T cells sorted from blood, sampled in a trial of the OX40 agonist ivuxolimab. All receptors come from an adult with an advanced solid tumor such as melanoma, head and neck, liver or kidney cancer.

The chain has TRBV18 and TRBJ1-2; tentative D call: TRBD1 (6 bases). Germline V CDR1 and CDR2: KGHSH, LQKENI. The ends were cut back, 4 bases at V and 8 bases at J, with 20 bases in the middle. The CDR3 has 15 amino acids. Written as DNA, the CDR3 is TGTGCCAGCTCACACGGTCAAACAGGGTTCGGCGGCTACACCTTC. It translates to CASSHGQTGFGGYTF.

This clone was recorded once. The chain employs TRBV7-9 and TRBJ1-2; D remains ambiguous. The CDR3 loop spans 14 amino acids. The V end lost 0 bases, the J end lost 6 bases, and 11 bases lay between the germline ends. Germline lookup yields CDR1 SEHNR and CDR2 FQNEAQ (reference sequence). The CDR3 DNA sequence: TGTGCCAGCAGCTTAGCGTTAGCGGGAAATGGCTACACCTTC. It translates to CASSLALAGNGYTF.

The chain recombines TRBV12-5 with TRBJ1-5; weak D call: TRBD1 (6 bases). Germline V gene lookup returns CDR1 LGHNT and CDR2 FRNRAP. CDR3 size: 14 residues. The V gene lost 5 bases and the J gene lost 3 bases, with 11 bases spanning the gap. The DNA for the CDR3 is TGTGCTAGTGGTAGGGACACCTACAATCAGCCCCAGCATTTT. Protein: CASGRDTYNQPQHF.

The rearrangement links TRBV6-5 to TRBJ1-3; D perhaps matches TRBD1 (6 bases). The CDR3 is 12 amino acids. CDR1 and CDR2 from the germline V gene are MNHEY and SVGAGI. V was shortened by 11 bases and J by 3 bases, with 11 bases between the two germline ends. CDR3 in DNA: TGTGCCGCAGGGGAAAATGGAAACACCATATATTTT. Amino acid sequence: CAAGENGNTIYF.

This chain links TRBV7-2 with TRBJ1-3, with D unclear. Germline values: CDR1 SGHTA, CDR2 FQGNSA. The CDR3 is 17 residues long. Trimming pared 5 bases from V and 1 base from J, leaving 18 bases between. The DNA for the CDR3 is TGTGCCAGCAGCCTCCCCCGTGGGGAACCTTCTGGAAACACCATATATTTT. Residues: CASSLPRGEPSGNTIYF.

V and J are TRBV10-3 and TRBJ1-2; TRBD1 might be the D (5 bases). Germline V gene lookup returns CDR1 ENHRY and CDR2 SYGVKD. There are 12 residues in the CDR3. V dropped 8 bases and J dropped 3 bases, with 10 bases sitting between them. In DNA, the CDR3 is TGTGCCATCCAGGGATCCGACTATGGCTACACCTTC. Translated, it gives CAIQGSDYGYTF.

V and J are TRBV7-3 and TRBJ2-5, with TRBD2 identical over 11 bases. The CDR3 runs 16 residues. Germline V gives CDR1 SGHTA, CDR2 FQGTGA. J gave up 1 base and V 4 bases, and 5 bases lay outside the gene matches. In nucleotides, the CDR3 is TGTGCCAGCAGCTCGACTAGCGGGGTACTCCAAGAGACCCAGTACTTC. This encodes CASSSTSGVLQETQYF. The full variable domain, completed using reference TRBV7-3 and TRBJ2-5, is GAGVSQTPSNKVTEKGKYVELRCDPISGHTALYWYRQSLGQGPEFLIYFQGTGAADDSGLPNDRFFAVRPEGSVSTLKIQRTERGDSAVYLCASSSTSGVLQETQYFGPGTRLLVL.

The V call is TRBV7-9, the J call TRBJ2-7, with TRBD1 matching over 7 bases. V shed 6 bases and J 5 bases; nucleotides not matched to a gene: 7. The CDR3 is 13 residues long. In germline, CDR1 is SEHNR, CDR2 FQNEAQ (reference sequence). CDR3 loop: CASSLGQWDEQYF. CDR3 coding DNA: TGTGCCAGCAGTTTGGGACAGTGGGACGAGCAGTACTTC.

The chain combines TRBV25-1 with TRBJ2-1, with no clear D. Trimming took 3 bases from V and 0 from J, leaving 12 bases between them. The CDR3 length is 16 residues. Germline V gene lookup returns CDR1 MGHDK and CDR2 SYGVNS. Here the CDR3 reads CASSDPLLSSYNEQFF. The CDR3 DNA reads as TGTGCCAGCAGTGACCCCCTGTTGAGCTCCTACAATGAGCAGTTCTTC.

The chain uses TRBV12-5 and TRBJ2-2; 9 bases are shared with TRBD1. Trimming at V came to 4 bases and at J to 1 base, leaving 10 bases not matched to a gene. The CDR3 has 18 amino acids. Looked up from germline, CDR1 is LGHNT and CDR2 is FRNRAP. The CDR3 loop reads CASGSNPGTGRNTGELFF. DNA for the CDR3: TGTGCTAGTGGTTCCAACCCCGGGACAGGGAGGAACACCGGGGAGCTGTTTTTT.

This clone was recorded only once. The chain joins TRBV27 to TRBJ2-7; the D gene is possibly TRBD2 (5 bases). This CDR3 region has 13 residues. Trimming left V 5 bases short and J 3 bases short, with 11 bases between. The V gene's germline CDR1 is MNHEY and CDR2 SMNVEV (reference sequence). CDR3 DNA sequence: TGTGCCAGCAGTAGACGGGATCGCTACGAGCAGTACTTC. Protein: CASSRRDRYEQYF.

This clone was seen repeatedly, ten times or more. V gene TRBV7-2 combines with J gene TRBJ2-7; 9 bases line up with TRBD1. Per the germline V gene, CDR1 is SGHTA and CDR2 is FQGNSA. V lost 5 bases to trimming and J lost 8 bases; unmatched junction nucleotides: 7. The CDR3 sequence is 13 residues long. CDR3: CASSNSGQGKQYF. CDR3 in DNA: TGTGCCAGCAGCAACTCCGGACAGGGGAAGCAGTACTTC. Looking up the rest from reference TRBV7-2 and TRBJ2-7 gives the full variable domain: GAGVSQSPSNKVTEKGKDVELRCDPISGHTALYWYRQSLGQGLEFLIYFQGNSAPDKSGLPSDRFSAERTGGSVSTLTIQRTQQEDSAVYLCASSNSGQGKQYFGPGTRLTVT.